The rows below give T cell receptor beta chains drawn from one sample of a study of blood T cell repertoires in COVID-19. The data were produced by immunoSEQ multiplex PCR, yet TCRdb's version contains in-frame clones alone and is incomplete. The sample includes 150,000 to 200,000 clones, around 76% of them seen just once. Sequenced sample: peripheral blood. The receptors come from a woman in her 70s with acute or convalescent COVID-19. Each CDR3 is given with its conserved first and last residue. Each record gives: D gene, J gene, clone size, V gene, CDR3 DNA, CDR3 protein. A D gene is named only where the DNA matches it firmly. Not every row has a clone size; where given, it reads once, few, many or a size class.

TRBD2	TRBJ2-7	.	TRBV7-2	TGTGCCAGCAGCTTAGGATATACCGGGAGGGTAGCGGACGAGCAGTACTTC	CASSLGYTGRVADEQYF
.	TRBJ1-5	.	TRBV19	TGTGCCAGTAGTGACAGAAATAGCAATCAGCCCCAGCATTTT	CASSDRNSNQPQHF
TRBD2	TRBJ2-7	.	TRBV27	TGTGCCAGCAGTCTCGGGACTAGCGGGATGTTGCAGTACTTC	CASSLGTSGMLQYF
TRBD1	TRBJ1-5	few	TRBV28	TGTGCCAGCAGCCCACAGGGGGCGCGAGGTCAGCCCCAGCATTTT	CASSPQGARGQPQHF
.	TRBJ1-1	once	TRBV19	TGTGCCAGTACTTTTCTTTCCTCAGGGTCGACTGAAGCTTTCTTT	CASTFLSSGSTEAFF
.	TRBJ2-5	.	TRBV19	TGTGCCAGTAGCCACCGGGGTTTAACCTTTCAAGAGACCCAGTACTTC	CASSHRGLTFQETQYF
.	TRBJ2-2	.	TRBV19	TGTGCCAGTAGTATAGGAAGGGGTAGGGGTACCGGGGAGCTGTTTTTT	CASSIGRGRGTGELFF
.	TRBJ2-1	.	TRBV19	TGTGCCAGTAGTATTGCACTAGGCGATGAGCAGTTCTTC	CASSIALGDEQFF
TRBD1	TRBJ1-2	.	TRBV28	TGTGCCAGCAGTTTAGGGACAGGGGACCGCTATACCTTC	CASSLGTGDRYTF
.	TRBJ1-2	.	TRBV12-3/TRBV12-4	TGTGCCAGCAGCGACAGGAACTATGGCTACACCTTC	CASSDRNYGYTF
TRBD1	TRBJ1-2	.	TRBV10-1	TGCGCCAGCAGTGAGTCGACAGGGGTGGGAGGCTACACCTTC	CASSESTGVGGYTF
.	TRBJ2-7	.	TRBV7-2	TGTGCCAGCAGCTTATCCATCGGGGTCCAGTTTATCTACGAGCAGTACTTC	CASSLSIGVQFIYEQYF
TRBD1	TRBJ2-2	once	TRBV29-1	TGCAGCGTCCTAACAGGGGGCGGTACCGGGGAGCTGTTTTTT	CSVLTGGGTGELFF
.	TRBJ1-6	.	TRBV6-2/TRBV6-3	TGTGCCAGCAGCCTCACCTCGGGGGTAGGGATCGATAATTCACCCCTCCACTTT	CASSLTSGVGIDNSPLHF
TRBD1	TRBJ1-4	once	TRBV23-1	TGCGCCAGCAGTCAACTCCGAGGACAGGGCGAAAAACTGTTTTTT	CASSQLRGQGEKLFF
.	TRBJ1-1	.	TRBV19	TGTGCCAGTACCCCTTCGAACACTGAAGCTTTCTTT	CASTPSNTEAFF
.	TRBJ1-5	.	TRBV6-5	TGTGCCAGCAGTTACCTTTGGACAGATAGCAATCAGCCCCAGCATTTT	CASSYLWTDSNQPQHF
.	TRBJ1-1	.	TRBV7-2	TGTGCCAGCAGCTTAGGACAGAATACTGAAGCTTTCTTT	CASSLGQNTEAFF
TRBD1	TRBJ2-7	.	TRBV27	TGTGCCAGTGCAACCGGGACAGCTCCCTACGAGCAGTACTTC	CASATGTAPYEQYF
.	TRBJ2-6	once	TRBV7-2	TGTGCCAGCAGCTTAGTGGGCAGTGCCTCTGGGGCCAACGTCCTGACTTTC	CASSLVGSASGANVLTF
.	TRBJ1-2	.	TRBV6-2/TRBV6-3	TGTGCCAGCAGTTCGAGCGTCCCCATATATGGCTACACCTTC	CASSSSVPIYGYTF
.	TRBJ2-7	.	TRBV15	TGTGCCACCAGCAGAGATAGGACAGAGGCCTACGAGCAGTACTTC	CATSRDRTEAYEQYF
.	TRBJ2-1	once	TRBV29-1	TGCAGCGTTGATAGCAGGGAATCCTACAATGAGCAGTTCTTC	CSVDSRESYNEQFF
TRBD1	TRBJ1-5	few	TRBV19	TGTGCCAGTAGTTTGGCGGACAGGGGGTATCAGCCCCAGCATTTT	CASSLADRGYQPQHF
TRBD2	TRBJ2-1	.	TRBV19	TGTGCCAGTAGTAGGATCGGACTAGCGGGAGCCAATGAGCAGTTCTTC	CASSRIGLAGANEQFF
.	TRBJ1-1	few	TRBV5-1	TGCGCCAGCAGCTTGCGCAGATCGAACACTGAAGCTTTCTTT	CASSLRRSNTEAFF
.	TRBJ2-6	.	TRBV7-8	TGTGCCAGCAGCCCGGGGGGCGGTGGGGCCAACGTCCTGACTTTC	CASSPGGGGANVLTF
TRBD2	TRBJ2-1	few	TRBV6-1	TGTGCCAGCAGTGAAGCTCTTAGTAGCGGGAATGAGCAGTTCTTC	CASSEALSSGNEQFF
.	TRBJ2-3	few	TRBV28	TGTGCCAGCAGTTACAGGGCTTCCTCCGGAGATACGCAGTATTTT	CASSYRASSGDTQYF
TRBD2	TRBJ2-1	.	TRBV11-2	TGTGCCAGCAGTTCAGTAAGACGTAGCGGGAGTTCCTACAATGAGCAGTTCTTC	CASSSVRRSGSSYNEQFF